One and the same sample provided the 12 T cell receptor beta chains below, sequenced in a study of blood T cell repertoires in COVID-19. Here immunoSEQ multiplex PCR was the method, and the copy in TCRdb shows in-frame clones only, minus some. The sample includes fewer than 250,000 clones, 80% to 85% of them seen just once. The specimen sequenced was peripheral blood. The receptors originated from a man between 25 and 39 years old with active or convalescent COVID-19.

The chain carries TRBV7-2 and TRBJ2-3; 9 bases are shared with TRBD2. Germline V CDR1 and CDR2: SGHTA, FQGNSA. This CDR3 has 17 amino acids. Trimming at V came to 5 bases and at J to 0 bases, leaving 9 bases not matched to a gene. The CDR3 here is CASSPNGRGGSTDTQYF. CDR3 nucleotides: TGTGCCAGCAGCCCAAATGGGCGGGGGGGTAGCACAGATACGCAGTATTTT.

This clone showed up just a few times. The chain links TRBV7-2 to TRBJ2-7; D is possibly TRBD2 (6 bases). V was clipped by 5 bases and J by 6 bases, with 20 bases between them. The CDR3 spans 15 residues. In germline, CDR1 is SGHTA, CDR2 FQGNSA. The CDR3 DNA reads as TGTGCCAGCAGCCCACCCCCAATACTAGCATCCGAGCAGTACTTC. Encoded protein: CASSPPPILASEQYF.

This chain uses TRBV5-1 with TRBJ1-3; TRBD1 aligns across 8 bases. CDR1 and CDR2 (germline): SGHRS, YFSETQ. This CDR3 has 16 amino acids. Trimming took 4 bases from V and 0 from J; bases not matched to a gene: 6. The CDR3 spells CASSGGQEGSGNTIYF. Written as DNA, the CDR3 is TGCGCCAGCAGCGGGGGACAGGAAGGCTCTGGAAACACCATATATTTT.

V and J are TRBV5-1 and TRBJ2-1, with TRBD2 as a possible D gene (6 bases). Germline lookup yields CDR1 SGHRS and CDR2 YFSETQ. V lost 0 bases and J 4 bases, leaving 26 bases between the germline ends. This CDR3 has 20 amino acids. As DNA, the CDR3 is TGCGCCAGCAGCTTGGCCCCGGGACTGCCTACCCGAGACCTATACAATGAGCAGTTCTTC. Its translation is CASSLAPGLPTRDLYNEQFF. Full variable domain (missing parts from reference TRBV5-1 and TRBJ2-1): KAGVTQTPRYLIKTRGQQVTLSCSPISGHRSVSWYQQTPGQGLQFLFEYFSETQRNKGNFPGRFSGRQFSNSRSEMNVSTLELGDSALYLCASSLAPGLPTRDLYNEQFFGPGTRLTVL.

This rearrangement joins TRBV7-9 to TRBJ2-3; TRBD2 aligns across 8 bases. The ends lost 5 bases at V and 0 bases at J; junction bases unmatched: 10. Germline V gene sequence: CDR1 SEHNR, CDR2 FQNEAQ (reference sequence). The CDR3 consists of 17 residues. The chain's CDR3 is CASSPPSGGTSTDTQYF. The CDR3 nucleotides read TGTGCCAGCAGCCCCCCTTCGGGAGGGACAAGCACAGATACGCAGTATTTT.

This chain joins TRBV6-5 and TRBJ2-7, with 11 bases identical to TRBD1. Germline loops: CDR1 MNHEY, CDR2 SVGAGI. The CDR3 extends over 14 amino acids. The V segment lost 9 bases and the J segment 5 bases; nucleotides outside the gene matches: 9. Here the CDR3 DNA reads TGTGCCAGTGGGCTAGGGACAGGGGGGCACGAGCAGTACTTC. Protein product: CASGLGTGGHEQYF.

The rearrangement links TRBV10-3 to TRBJ1-1; 7 bases agree with TRBD1. This CDR3 spans 14 amino acids. The J segment lost 0 bases and the V segment lost 6 bases, leaving 4 bases of the junction unmatched. Germline assignment: CDR1 ENHRY and CDR2 SYGVKD. The CDR3 loop reads CAIRWDSMNTEAFF. The CDR3 region has the DNA TGTGCCATCAGATGGGACAGCATGAACACTGAAGCTTTCTTT.

V is TRBV7-2 and J is TRBJ2-7, with D maybe TRBD2 (6 bases). CDR1 is SGHTA and CDR2 is FQGNSA in the germline V gene. The CDR3 totals 15 residues. Trimming cost V 3 bases and J 0 bases, with 12 bases left between them. CDR3 amino acids: CASSFHQGLSYEQYF. The DNA of the CDR3 is TGTGCCAGCAGCTTCCACCAGGGACTCTCCTACGAGCAGTACTTC.

The CDR3: CASSLAGIAFSGANVLTF. CDR3 DNA sequence: TGCGCCAGCAGCTTGGCCGGGATAGCGTTCTCTGGGGCCAACGTCCTGACTTTC. The chain employs TRBV5-1 and TRBJ2-6; possibly TRBD2 for D (5 bases). Germline loops: CDR1 SGHRS, CDR2 YFSETQ. This CDR3 region has 18 residues. The V end was cut by 0 bases, the J end by 0 bases, with 13 bases between.

The J gene is TRBJ1-1, the V gene TRBV30, with a tentative D call TRBD1 (6 bases). The V gene lost 3 bases and the J gene lost 5 bases, with 13 bases spanning the gap. The germline gives CDR1 GTSNPN, CDR2 SVGIG (reference sequence). The CDR3 covers 13 residues. The CDR3 protein is CAWRRDRLTEAFF. The CDR3 DNA reads TGTGCCTGGAGACGAGACAGGCTGACTGAAGCTTTCTTT.

This clone was seen once. The chain carries TRBV6-1 and TRBJ1-2, with 10 bases that match TRBD1. J lost 4 bases, V lost 1 base, and 0 bases had no gene match. The CDR3 spans 14 residues. The germline V gene encodes CDR1 MNHNS and CDR2 SASEGT. The CDR3 coding sequence is TGTGCCAGCAGTGAAGGGGACAGGGGCTATGGCTACACCTTC. Residues: CASSEGDRGYGYTF.

CDR3 residues: CASSPDTMKYNEQFF. DNA for the CDR3: TGTGCCAGCAGTCCCGACACCATGAAATACAATGAGCAGTTCTTC. The chain uses TRBV7-2 and TRBJ2-1, with D uncertain. CDR1 and CDR2 (germline): SGHTA, FQGNSA. Trimming took 6 bases from V and 4 from J, leaving 16 bases between them. This CDR3 region has 15 residues.